Listed below are T cell receptor beta chains from one sample, sequenced in a study of OX40 agonist ivuxolimab in advanced cancers. Sequenced by immunoSEQ multiplex PCR; TCRdb stores in-frame clones only, minus some. Of under 75,000 clones in the sample, roughly 91% were seen once. The sample was CD4+ or CD8+ T cells sorted from blood, taken in a trial of the OX40 agonist ivuxolimab. Receptors originate from an adult with an advanced solid tumor such as melanoma, head and neck, liver or kidney cancer. The conserved cysteine and the conserved F or W are not part of the CDR3 here. Fields, in order: J gene, clone size, V gene, CDR3 protein. Not every row has a clone size; where given, it reads once, few, many or a size class.

J: TRBJ2-1
size: NA
V: TRBV11-1
CDR3: AKSSGSSYNEQF

J: TRBJ2-1
size: NA
V: TRBV2
CDR3: ASSQLAGGPGNEQF

J: TRBJ2-2
size: NA
V: TRBV27
CDR3: ASSLFGLAENTGELF

J: TRBJ2-6
size: NA
V: TRBV5-1
CDR3: ASSLGPRDRAGANVLT

J: TRBJ2-7
size: NA
V: TRBV6-5
CDR3: ASSYSSRAGGDEQY

J: TRBJ2-7
size: NA
V: TRBV4-1
CDR3: ASSQGIEPLEQY

J: TRBJ2-2
size: NA
V: TRBV2
CDR3: ASIGGGELF

J: TRBJ2-3
size: NA
V: TRBV11-2
CDR3: ASSLDTAGGGGDTQY

J: TRBJ2-7
size: NA
V: TRBV7-8
CDR3: ASSVGQGPWEQY

J: TRBJ1-6
size: NA
V: TRBV2
CDR3: ASSESLAGSPLH

J: TRBJ2-1
size: NA
V: TRBV19
CDR3: ASSIGGPGTEQF

J: TRBJ1-5
size: NA
V: TRBV15
CDR3: ATSTLGAQNQPQH

J: TRBJ2-7
size: NA
V: TRBV4-1
CDR3: ASSQSQGVDEQY

J: TRBJ2-3
size: NA
V: TRBV6-6
CDR3: ASSWGDTQY

J: TRBJ1-2
size: NA
V: TRBV6-5
CDR3: ASSFGQGAYGYT

J: TRBJ2-5
size: NA
V: TRBV28
CDR3: ASSLPGVTQY

J: TRBJ2-3
size: NA
V: TRBV11-2
CDR3: ASSLVAGQDTDTQY

J: TRBJ2-7
size: NA
V: TRBV9
CDR3: ASSVGTGRYEQY

J: TRBJ2-1
size: NA
V: TRBV27
CDR3: ASSRAGIYNEQF

J: TRBJ2-7
size: NA
V: TRBV10-3
CDR3: AISEPWTQNSYEQY

J: TRBJ2-7
size: NA
V: TRBV4-1
CDR3: ASSQALGQGPFSSYEQY

J: TRBJ2-7
size: NA
V: TRBV29-1
CDR3: SVEFAYEQY

J: TRBJ1-2
size: NA
V: TRBV29-1
CDR3: SGILTGASLDGSYT

J: TRBJ2-5
size: NA
V: TRBV29-1
CDR3: SGRTGEKETQY

J: TRBJ2-2
size: NA
V: TRBV19
CDR3: ASSPGLAGGAHTGELF

J: TRBJ2-7
size: NA
V: TRBV5-8
CDR3: ASSFTQAYYEQY

J: TRBJ2-5
size: NA
V: TRBV28
CDR3: ASSPYQETQY

J: TRBJ1-4
size: NA
V: TRBV6-5
CDR3: ASSYMPNEKLF

J: TRBJ1-1
size: few
V: TRBV28
CDR3: ASSFRDSNTEAF

J: TRBJ1-5
size: NA
V: TRBV30
CDR3: AWSNRELGQPQH

J: TRBJ2-5
size: NA
V: TRBV28
CDR3: ASSLTTGFQETQY

J: TRBJ2-1
size: NA
V: TRBV29-1
CDR3: SVGLAVYNEQF

J: TRBJ2-3
size: NA
V: TRBV7-9
CDR3: ASSLADGSADTQY

J: TRBJ1-1
size: NA
V: TRBV27
CDR3: ASSLGRVGTEAF

J: TRBJ1-1
size: NA
V: TRBV2
CDR3: ASTPLILSEAF

J: TRBJ2-7
size: NA
V: TRBV5-1
CDR3: ASSPELGREQY

J: TRBJ2-5
size: NA
V: TRBV19
CDR3: ASSITTGLTETQY

J: TRBJ2-7
size: NA
V: TRBV27
CDR3: ASSLSGSSYEQY

J: TRBJ2-7
size: NA
V: TRBV7-6
CDR3: ASSHAGGPYEQY

J: TRBJ2-7
size: NA
V: TRBV5-8
CDR3: ASSLADRPAYEQY

J: TRBJ2-7
size: NA
V: TRBV10-2
CDR3: ASSDLAGDPGYEQY

J: TRBJ2-5
size: NA
V: TRBV27
CDR3: ASSLYSPGETQY

J: TRBJ1-5
size: few
V: TRBV28
CDR3: ASGLNINQPQH

J: TRBJ2-7
size: NA
V: TRBV7-9
CDR3: ASSSMEPGTGTSTSEQY

J: TRBJ2-7
size: NA
V: TRBV7-8
CDR3: ASSRGVMGSYEQY

J: TRBJ2-2
size: once
V: TRBV29-1
CDR3: SVEGGYTGELF

J: TRBJ1-5
size: NA
V: TRBV28
CDR3: ASSLWDSNQPQH

J: TRBJ2-1
size: NA
V: TRBV27
CDR3: ASSISGRAYNEQF

J: TRBJ2-7
size: NA
V: TRBV30
CDR3: AWSLTGKDYEQY

J: TRBJ2-7
size: NA
V: TRBV7-8
CDR3: ASSSFAGWEQY

J: TRBJ2-7
size: NA
V: TRBV4-3
CDR3: ASSQRSGSPYEQY

J: TRBJ2-2
size: NA
V: TRBV7-3
CDR3: ASRASTGELF

J: TRBJ1-1
size: NA
V: TRBV5-8
CDR3: ASSLRQNTEAF